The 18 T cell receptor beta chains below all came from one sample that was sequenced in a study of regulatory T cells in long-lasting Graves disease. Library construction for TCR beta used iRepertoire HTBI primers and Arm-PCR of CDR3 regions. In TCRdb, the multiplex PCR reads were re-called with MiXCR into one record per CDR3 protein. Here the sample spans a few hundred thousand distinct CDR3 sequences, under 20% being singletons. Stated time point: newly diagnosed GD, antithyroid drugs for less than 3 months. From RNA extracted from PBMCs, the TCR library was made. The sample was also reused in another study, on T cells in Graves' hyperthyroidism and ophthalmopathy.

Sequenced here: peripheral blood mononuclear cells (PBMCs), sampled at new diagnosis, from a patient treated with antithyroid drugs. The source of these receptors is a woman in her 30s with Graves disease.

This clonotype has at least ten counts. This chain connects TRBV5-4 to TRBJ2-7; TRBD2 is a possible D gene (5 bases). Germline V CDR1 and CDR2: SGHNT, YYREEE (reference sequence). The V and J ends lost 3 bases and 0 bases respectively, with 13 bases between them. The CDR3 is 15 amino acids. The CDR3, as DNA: TGTGCCAGCAGCTGGACTGGAACCCTCTCCTACGAGCAGTACTTC. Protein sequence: CASSWTGTLSYEQYF.

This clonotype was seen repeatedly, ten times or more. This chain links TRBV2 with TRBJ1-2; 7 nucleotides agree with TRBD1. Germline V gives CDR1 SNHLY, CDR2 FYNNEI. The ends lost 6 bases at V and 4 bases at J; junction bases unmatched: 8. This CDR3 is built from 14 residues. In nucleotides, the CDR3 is TGTGCCAGCAGGACTACAGGGGCTCGCTATGGCTACACCTTC. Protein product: CASRTTGARYGYTF.

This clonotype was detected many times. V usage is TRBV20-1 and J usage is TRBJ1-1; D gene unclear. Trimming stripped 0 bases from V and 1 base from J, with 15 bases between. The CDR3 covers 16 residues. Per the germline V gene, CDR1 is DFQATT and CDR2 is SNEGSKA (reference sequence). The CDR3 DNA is TGCAGTGCTAGAGATTACGGCGGAGGGCGGAACACTGAAGCTTTCTTT. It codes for CSARDYGGGRNTEAFF.

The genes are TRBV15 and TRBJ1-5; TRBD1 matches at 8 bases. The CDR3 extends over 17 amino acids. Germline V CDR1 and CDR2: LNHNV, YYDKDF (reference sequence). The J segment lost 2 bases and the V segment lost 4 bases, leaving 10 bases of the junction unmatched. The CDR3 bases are TGTGCCACCAGCACCGACTCAGACAGGGGTCGCAATCAGCCCCAGCATTTT. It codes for CATSTDSDRGRNQPQHF. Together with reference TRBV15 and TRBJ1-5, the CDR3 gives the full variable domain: DAMVIQNPRYQVTQFGKPVTLSCSQTLNHNVMYWYQQKSSQAPKLLFHYYDKDFNNEADTPDNFQSRRPNTSFCFLDIRSPGLGDTAMYLCATSTDSDRGRNQPQHFGDGTRLSIL.

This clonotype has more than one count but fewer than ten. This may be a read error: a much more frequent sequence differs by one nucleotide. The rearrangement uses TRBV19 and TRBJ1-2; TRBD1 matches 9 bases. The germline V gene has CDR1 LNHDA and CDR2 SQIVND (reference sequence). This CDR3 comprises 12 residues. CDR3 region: CATSDRGDGCTF. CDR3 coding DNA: TGTGCCACCTCGGACAGGGGAGATGGCTGCACCTTC. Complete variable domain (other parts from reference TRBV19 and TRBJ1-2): DGGITQSPKYLFRKEGQNVTLSCEQNLNHDAMYWYRQDPGQGLRLIYYSQIVNDFQKGDIAEGYSVSREKKESFPLTVTSAQKNPTAFYLCATSDRGDGCTFGSGTRLTVV.

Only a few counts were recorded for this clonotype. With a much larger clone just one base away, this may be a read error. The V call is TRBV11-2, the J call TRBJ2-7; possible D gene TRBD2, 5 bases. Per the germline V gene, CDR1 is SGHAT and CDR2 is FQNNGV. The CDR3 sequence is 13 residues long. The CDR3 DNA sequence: TGTGCCAGCAGCTTTACGGCGGGCTACGAGCGGTACTTC. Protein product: CASSFTAGYERYF.

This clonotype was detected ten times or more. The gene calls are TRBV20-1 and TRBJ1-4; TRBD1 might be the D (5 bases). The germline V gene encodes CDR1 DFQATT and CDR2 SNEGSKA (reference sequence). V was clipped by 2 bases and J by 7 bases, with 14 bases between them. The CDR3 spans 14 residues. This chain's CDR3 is CSARWGLGTEKLFF. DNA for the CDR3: TGCAGTGCTAGATGGGGCCTAGGTACTGAAAAACTGTTTTTT.

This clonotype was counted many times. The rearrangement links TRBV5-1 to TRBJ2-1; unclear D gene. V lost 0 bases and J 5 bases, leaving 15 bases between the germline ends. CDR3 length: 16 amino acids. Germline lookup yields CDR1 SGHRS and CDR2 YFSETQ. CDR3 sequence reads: CASSLGVAGPHNEQFF. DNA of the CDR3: TGCGCCAGCAGCTTGGGGGTGGCTGGGCCCCACAATGAGCAGTTCTTC.

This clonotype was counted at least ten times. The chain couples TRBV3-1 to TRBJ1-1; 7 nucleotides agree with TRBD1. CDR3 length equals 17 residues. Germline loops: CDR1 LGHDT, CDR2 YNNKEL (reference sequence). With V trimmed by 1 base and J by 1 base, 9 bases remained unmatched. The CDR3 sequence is CASSQVLRGRKNTEAFF. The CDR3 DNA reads TGTGCCAGCAGCCAAGTTCTAAGGGGGCGGAAGAACACTGAAGCTTTCTTT.

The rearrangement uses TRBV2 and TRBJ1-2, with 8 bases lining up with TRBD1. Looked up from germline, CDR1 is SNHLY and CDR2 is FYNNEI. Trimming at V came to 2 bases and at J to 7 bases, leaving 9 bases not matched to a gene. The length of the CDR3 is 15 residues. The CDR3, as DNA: TGTGCCAGCAGTGAAAGGTCGACAGGGGATGGTGGCTACACCTTC. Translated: CASSERSTGDGGYTF.

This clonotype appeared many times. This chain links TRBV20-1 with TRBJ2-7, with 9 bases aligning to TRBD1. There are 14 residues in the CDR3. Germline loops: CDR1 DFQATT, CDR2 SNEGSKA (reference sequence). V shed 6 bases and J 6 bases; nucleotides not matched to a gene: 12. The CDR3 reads CSAGPGQGAREQYF. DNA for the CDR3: TGCAGTGCGGGACCGGGACAGGGAGCACGCGAGCAGTACTTC.

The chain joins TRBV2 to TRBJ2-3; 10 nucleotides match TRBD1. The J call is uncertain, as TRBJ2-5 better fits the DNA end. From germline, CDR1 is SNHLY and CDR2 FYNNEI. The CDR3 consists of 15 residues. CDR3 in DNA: TGTGCCAGCAGTTGGACAGGGGGAGTGGGAGAGACCCAGTACTTC. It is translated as CASSWTGGVGETQYF.

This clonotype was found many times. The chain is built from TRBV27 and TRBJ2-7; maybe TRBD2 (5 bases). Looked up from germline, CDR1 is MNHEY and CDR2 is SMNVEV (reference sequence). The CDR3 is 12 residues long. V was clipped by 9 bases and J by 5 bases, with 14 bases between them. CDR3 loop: CASSGSRDEQYF. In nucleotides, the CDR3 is TGTGCCAGTTCGGGTTCGAGGGACGAGCAGTACTTC.

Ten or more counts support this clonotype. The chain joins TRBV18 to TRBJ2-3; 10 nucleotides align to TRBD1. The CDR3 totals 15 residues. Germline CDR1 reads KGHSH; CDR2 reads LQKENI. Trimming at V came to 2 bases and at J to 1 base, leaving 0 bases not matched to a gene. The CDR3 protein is CASSPGTGGTDTQYF. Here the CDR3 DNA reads TGTGCCAGCTCACCAGGGACAGGGGGCACAGATACGCAGTATTTT.

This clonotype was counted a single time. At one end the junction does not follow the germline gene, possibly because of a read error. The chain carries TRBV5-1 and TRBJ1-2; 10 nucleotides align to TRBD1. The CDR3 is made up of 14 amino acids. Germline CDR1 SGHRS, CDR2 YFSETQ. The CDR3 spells CASSFGQGDYGYTF. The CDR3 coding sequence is TGTGCCAGCAGCTTCGGACAGGGGGACTATGGCTACACCTTC.

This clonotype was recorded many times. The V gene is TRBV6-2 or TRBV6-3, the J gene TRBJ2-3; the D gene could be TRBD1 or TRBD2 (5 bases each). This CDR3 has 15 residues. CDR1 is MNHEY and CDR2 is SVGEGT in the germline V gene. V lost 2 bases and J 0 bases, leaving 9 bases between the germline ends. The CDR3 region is CASSYAEGSTDTQYF. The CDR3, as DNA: TGTGCCAGCAGTTACGCCGAGGGGAGCACAGATACGCAGTATTTT.

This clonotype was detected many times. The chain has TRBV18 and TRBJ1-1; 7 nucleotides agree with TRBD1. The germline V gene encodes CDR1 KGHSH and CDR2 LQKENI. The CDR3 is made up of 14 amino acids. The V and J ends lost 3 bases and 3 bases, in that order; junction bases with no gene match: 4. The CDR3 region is CASSPLQGYTEAFF. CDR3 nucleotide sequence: TGTGCCAGCTCACCGCTACAGGGGTACACTGAAGCTTTCTTT.

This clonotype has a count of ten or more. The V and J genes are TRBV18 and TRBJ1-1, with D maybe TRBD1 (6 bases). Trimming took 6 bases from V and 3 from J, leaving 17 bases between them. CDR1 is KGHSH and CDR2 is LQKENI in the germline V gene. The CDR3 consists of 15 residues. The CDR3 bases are TGTGCCAGCTCTCCCCGAGGGGGGACCGACACTGAAGCTTTCTTT. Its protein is CASSPRGGTDTEAFF.